This T cell receptor beta chain was recorded in a study of T cell repertoires in cytomegalovirus infection. Across the study: Public signatures in TCR beta pointed to CMV infection and matching HLA type.

Each CDR3 protein is one row after TCRdb ran MiXCR on the reads. The data show around 900,000 distinct CDR3 sequences, 31% seen once. This clonotype was found many times. Antigen: not known. V lost 5 bases to trimming and J lost 0 bases, with 8 bases between them. Germline CDR1 SGHVS, CDR2 FNYEAQ. This CDR3 region has 15 residues. Specimen: cultured CD8+ T cells from PBMCs, collected from culture after CMV antigen stimulation. This receptor was identified in a human donor in good health (CMV status not recorded). Some clones in this sample may be carry-over from other donors' samples. This sequence joins TRBV7-6 and TRBJ2-6; D is unclear. The CDR3 region has the DNA TGTGCCAGCAGCCCTGGGGACTCTGGGGCCAACGTCCTGACTTTC. Translating gives CASSPGDSGANVLTF.